The rows below give T cell receptor beta chains drawn from one sample of a study of beta chain features in type 1 diabetes. TCRdb keeps only in-frame clones here, not all; method: immunoSEQ multiplex PCR. The sample records around 140,000 clones, 9% being singletons. Specimen: central memory CD4+ T cells from blood. The source of these receptors is a man between 25 and 39 years old with type 1 diabetes. Each CDR3 is given without its conserved first and last residue. Fields, in order: V gene, J gene, CDR3 protein.

TRBV6-5	TRBJ1-6	ASGLRSSPLH
TRBV12-5	TRBJ1-5	ASGLIGQPQH
TRBV28	TRBJ2-7	ASSPGLAGNSYEQY
TRBV19	TRBJ2-4	ASRPRDRDIQY
TRBV4-2	TRBJ1-4	ASSQGIGRSDKKLF
TRBV15	TRBJ1-1	ATSRDRSGGSMNTEAF
TRBV28	TRBJ1-4	ASGTYGAGGKLF
TRBV18	TRBJ2-7	ASSPGGTGTYEQY
TRBV21-1	TRBJ1-5	ASSRGQERNQPQH
TRBV6-6	TRBJ2-1	ASSYPQRGGSEQF
TRBV4-1	TRBJ2-3	ASSQQPSGGGTDTQY